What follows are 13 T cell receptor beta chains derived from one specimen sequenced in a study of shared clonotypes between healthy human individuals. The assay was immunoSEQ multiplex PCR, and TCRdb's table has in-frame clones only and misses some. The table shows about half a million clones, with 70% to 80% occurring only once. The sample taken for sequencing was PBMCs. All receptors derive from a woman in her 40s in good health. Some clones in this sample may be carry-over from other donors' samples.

The CDR3 DNA is TGCGCCAGCACTTCAACCGGGACCGCTGGGGAAACCCAGTACTTC. This gives the protein CASTSTGTAGETQYF. The chain links TRBV5-1 to TRBJ2-5; D is tentatively TRBD1 or TRBD2 (5 bases each). Germline V gene data show CDR1 as SGHRS and CDR2 as YFSETQ. V lost 6 bases and J 8 bases, leaving 23 bases between the germline ends. The CDR3 length is 15 residues.

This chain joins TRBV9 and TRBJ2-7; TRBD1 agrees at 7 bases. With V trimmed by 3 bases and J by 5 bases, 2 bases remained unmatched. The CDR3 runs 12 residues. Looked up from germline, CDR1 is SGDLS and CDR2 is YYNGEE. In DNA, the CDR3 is TGTGCCAGCAGCGCCACAGGGGACGAGCAGTACTTC. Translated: CASSATGDEQYF.

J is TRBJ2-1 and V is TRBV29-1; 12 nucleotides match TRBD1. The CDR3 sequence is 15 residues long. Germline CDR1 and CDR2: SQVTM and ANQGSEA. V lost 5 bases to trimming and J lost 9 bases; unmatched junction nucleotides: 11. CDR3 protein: CSVLIGDRGLGEQFF. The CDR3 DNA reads TGCAGCGTTCTAATCGGGGACAGGGGGCTGGGTGAGCAGTTCTTC.

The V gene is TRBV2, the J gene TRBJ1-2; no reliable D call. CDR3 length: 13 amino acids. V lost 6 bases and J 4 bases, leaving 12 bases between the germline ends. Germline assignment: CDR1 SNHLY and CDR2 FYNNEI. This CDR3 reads CASRIADGYGYTF. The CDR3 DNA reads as TGTGCCAGCAGAATTGCGGATGGCTATGGCTACACCTTC.

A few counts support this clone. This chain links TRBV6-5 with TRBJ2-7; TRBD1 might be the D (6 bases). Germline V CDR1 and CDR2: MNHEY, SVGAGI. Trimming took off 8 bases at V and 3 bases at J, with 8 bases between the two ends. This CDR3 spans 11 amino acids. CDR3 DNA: TGTGCCAGCCGGGGACACTACGAGCAGTACTTC. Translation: CASRGHYEQYF.

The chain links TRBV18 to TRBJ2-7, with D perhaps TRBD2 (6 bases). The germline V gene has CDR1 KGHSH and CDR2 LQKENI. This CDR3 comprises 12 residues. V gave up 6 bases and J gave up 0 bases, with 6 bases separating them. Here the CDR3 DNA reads TGTGCCAGCTCTAGCGGCTCCTACGAGCAGTACTTC. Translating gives CASSSGSYEQYF. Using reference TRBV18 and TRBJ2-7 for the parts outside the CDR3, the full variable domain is NAGVMQNPRHLVRRRGQEARLRCSPMKGHSHVYWYRQLPEEGLKFMVYLQKENIIDESGMPKERFSAEFPKEGPSILRIQQVVRGDSAAYFCASSSGSYEQYFGPGTRLTVT.

CDR3 bases: TGTGCCAGCACGGGGTCCGGAAACACCATATATTTT. It translates to CASTGSGNTIYF. This rearrangement joins TRBV6-5 to TRBJ1-3, with D unresolved. The ends were cut back, 7 bases at V and 4 bases at J, with 8 bases in the middle. Germline V CDR1 and CDR2: MNHEY, SVGAGI. The CDR3 extends over 12 amino acids.

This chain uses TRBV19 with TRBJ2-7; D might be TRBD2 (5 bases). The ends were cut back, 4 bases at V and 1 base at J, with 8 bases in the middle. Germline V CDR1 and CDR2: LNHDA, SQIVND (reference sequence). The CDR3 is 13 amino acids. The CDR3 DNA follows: TGTGCCAGTAGTACCCTAGCTTCCTACGAGCAGTACTTC. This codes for CASSTLASYEQYF.

CDR3 loop: CASSSGLAGELKQYF. The CDR3 coding sequence is TGTGCCAGCAGCTCGGGACTAGCGGGAGAGCTGAAGCAGTACTTC. This chain joins TRBV9 and TRBJ2-7; 14 positions match TRBD2. The CDR3 has 15 amino acids. The J segment lost 8 bases and the V segment lost 4 bases, leaving 8 bases of the junction unmatched. Germline V lookup: CDR1 SGDLS, CDR2 YYNGEE.

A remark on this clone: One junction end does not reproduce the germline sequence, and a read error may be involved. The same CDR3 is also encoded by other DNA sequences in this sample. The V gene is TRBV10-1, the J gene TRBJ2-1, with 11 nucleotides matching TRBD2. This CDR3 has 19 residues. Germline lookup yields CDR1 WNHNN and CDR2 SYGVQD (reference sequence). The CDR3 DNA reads TGCGCCAGCAGTGATGTAGGGTTTAACCCGGGACTAGCGGACAATGAACAGTTCTTC. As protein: CASSDVGFNPGLADNEQFF.

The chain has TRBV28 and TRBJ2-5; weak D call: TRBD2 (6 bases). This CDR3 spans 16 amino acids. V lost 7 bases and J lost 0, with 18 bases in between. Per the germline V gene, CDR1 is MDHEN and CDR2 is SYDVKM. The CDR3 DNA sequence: TGTGCCAGCACTCGAAGGGGACTCCGCAACCAAGAGACCCAGTACTTC. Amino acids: CASTRRGLRNQETQYF.

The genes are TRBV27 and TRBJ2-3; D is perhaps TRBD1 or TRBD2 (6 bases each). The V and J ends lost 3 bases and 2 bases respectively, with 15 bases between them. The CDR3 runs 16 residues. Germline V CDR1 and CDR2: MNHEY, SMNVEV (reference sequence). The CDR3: CASSLDYRASTDTQYF. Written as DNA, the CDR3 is TGTGCCAGCAGTTTGGACTACAGGGCGTCCACAGATACGCAGTATTTT.

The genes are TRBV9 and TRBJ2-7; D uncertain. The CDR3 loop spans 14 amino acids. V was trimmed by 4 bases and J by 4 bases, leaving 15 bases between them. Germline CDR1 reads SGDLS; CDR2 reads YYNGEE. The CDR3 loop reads CASSPSSGLYEQYF. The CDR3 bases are TGTGCCAGCAGCCCCAGCAGTGGCCTATACGAGCAGTACTTC. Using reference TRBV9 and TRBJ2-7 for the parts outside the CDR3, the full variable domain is DSGVTQTPKHLITATGQRVTLRCSPRSGDLSVYWYQQSLDQGLQFLIQYYNGEERAKGNILERFSAQQFPDLHSELNLSSLELGDSALYFCASSPSSGLYEQYFGPGTRLTVT.